Following are 32 T cell receptor beta chains from one sample sequenced in a study of regulatory T cells in long-lasting Graves disease. Regarding time point: persistent/refractory GD, antithyroid drugs over 5 years with positive TRAb. PBMCs provided the RNA from which the TCR library was made. CDR3-region Arm-PCR and iRepertoire HTBI primers produced the TCR beta libraries. TCRdb analysed the multiplex PCR reads with MiXCR anew, one entry per CDR3 protein. The data contain about 470,000 distinct CDR3 sequences, less than 25% of them singletons. The sample consisted of peripheral blood mononuclear cells (PBMCs), taken when the disease was refractory, from a patient treated with antithyroid drugs. The origin of the receptors is a female donor with Graves disease.

This rearrangement joins TRBV7-3 to TRBJ2-7, with 7 bases fitting TRBD2. The DNA end favors TRBJ2-1, so the J call may be wrong. The CDR3 has 16 residues. Per the germline V gene, CDR1 is SGHTA and CDR2 is FQGTGA. The CDR3 protein is CASSLISGTSYNEQFF. The DNA of the CDR3 is TGTGCCAGCAGCTTAATAAGCGGGACCTCCTACAATGAGCAGTTCTTC.

The chain links TRBV28 to TRBJ1-1; no clear D gene. Germline-derived CDR1 and CDR2 are MDHEN and SYDVKM. V lost 7 bases and J 4 bases, leaving 10 bases between the germline ends. The CDR3 has 12 residues. Here the CDR3 DNA reads TGTGCCAGCACCGACTCCGGCACTGAAGCTTTCTTT. This codes for CASTDSGTEAFF. The whole variable domain, filled in from reference TRBV28 and TRBJ1-1, reads DVKVTQSSRYLVKRTGEKVFLECVQDMDHENMFWYRQDPGLGLRLIYFSYDVKMKEKGDIPEGYSVSREKKERFSLILESASTNQTSMYLCASTDSGTEAFFGQGTRLTVV.

This clonotype was picked up many times. The chain joins TRBV27 to TRBJ2-2, with 7 positions matching TRBD2. Trimming took 0 bases from V and 0 from J; bases not matched to a gene: 7. Germline CDR1 reads MNHEY; CDR2 reads SMNVEV (reference sequence). The CDR3 spans 18 residues. CDR3 nucleotides: TGTGCCAGCAGTTTATCGATCGGGCTAGCGGCGAACACCGGGGAGCTGTTTTTT. Translation: CASSLSIGLAANTGELFF.

In its sample, this clonotype was seen many times. The genes are TRBV12-3 or TRBV12-4 and TRBJ2-2; D possibly corresponds to TRBD1 (5 bases). There are 16 residues in the CDR3. V dropped 3 bases and J dropped 3 bases, with 14 bases sitting between them. DNA of the CDR3: TGTGCCAGCAGTTTGACCATTGGGGCGTACACCGGGGAGCTGTTTTTT. It specifies CASSLTIGAYTGELFF.

This clonotype was found many times. This chain joins TRBV28 and TRBJ1-6; D remains ambiguous. Per the germline V gene, CDR1 is MDHEN and CDR2 is SYDVKM. This CDR3 comprises 11 residues. V was pared by 6 bases and J by 11 bases, with 8 bases between. CDR3 loop: CASRKKAPLHF. Here the CDR3 DNA reads TGTGCCAGCAGAAAGAAGGCACCCCTCCACTTT.

Worth noting for this clonotype: A single base separates this from a much larger clone, so it may be a read error. The V gene is TRBV6-2 or TRBV6-3, the J gene TRBJ2-2; weak D call: TRBD2 (5 bases). The CDR3 consists of 16 residues. V lost 2 bases and J 7 bases, leaving 17 bases between the germline ends. The germline gives CDR1 MNHEY, CDR2 SVGEGT. The CDR3 DNA is TGTGCCAGCAGTTACCAGTGGGAGTTTGTAGTCGGGGAGCTGTTTTTT. Amino acids: CASSYQWEFVVGELFF.

This clonotype was observed many times. The chain has TRBV12-3 or TRBV12-4 and TRBJ2-7; TRBD1 matches 10 bases. The CDR3 is made up of 14 amino acids. After removal of 5 bases from V and 6 bases from J, the junction contained 7 bases not matched to a gene. The CDR3 reads CASSGDRGLREQYF. CDR3 sequence (DNA): TGTGCCAGCAGTGGGGACAGGGGACTTCGCGAGCAGTACTTC.

This clonotype was counted only a few times. The rearrangement links TRBV7-9 to TRBJ1-4; the D is unclear. This CDR3 has 12 residues. Germline V gives CDR1 SEHNR, CDR2 FQNEAQ (reference sequence). The V end lost 7 bases, the J end lost 7 bases, and 10 bases lay between the germline ends. The DNA of the CDR3 is TGTGCCAGCACCGTGCCAGGTGAAAAACTGTTTTTT. It codes for CASTVPGEKLFF. The variable domain in full, with the rest retrieved from reference TRBV7-9 and TRBJ1-4, is DTGVSQNPRHKITKRGQNVTFRCDPISEHNRLYWYRQTLGQGPEFLTYFQNEAQLEKSRLLSDRFSAERPKGSFSTLEIQRTEQGDSAMYLCASTVPGEKLFFGSGTQLSVL.

This chain uses TRBV29-1 with TRBJ2-7; 11 bases match TRBD1. The V and J ends lost 6 bases and 4 bases, in that order; junction bases with no gene match: 8. Per germline, CDR1 SQVTM and CDR2 ANQGSEA. The CDR3 has 14 residues. CDR3 in DNA: TGCAGCGTACGGGGTGGGACAGGGGGATACGAGCAGTACTTC. Translated, it gives CSVRGGTGGYEQYF.

This clonotype was picked up many times. The V call is TRBV12-3 or TRBV12-4, the J call TRBJ2-7; D gene ambiguous. There are 13 residues in the CDR3. V was trimmed by 4 bases and J by 5 bases, leaving 12 bases between them. For the CDR3, the DNA is TGTGCCAGCAGTTCCCCAGGAGTGGACGAGCAGTACTTC. Translated, it gives CASSSPGVDEQYF.

This rearrangement joins TRBV27 to TRBJ2-2; TRBD2 matches at 13 bases. Germline CDR1 and CDR2: MNHEY and SMNVEV (reference sequence). Trimming took 5 bases from V and 7 from J; bases not matched to a gene: 13. This CDR3 has 18 amino acids. In DNA form, the CDR3 reads TGTGCCAGCAGTCTGCCCCCCGGGACTAGCGGGGCCATCGGGGAGCTGTTTTTT. Protein: CASSLPPGTSGAIGELFF.

The sample holds a few counts of this clonotype. The V and J genes are TRBV6-1 and TRBJ2-5; TRBD2 matches at 8 bases. The V segment lost 7 bases and the J segment 5 bases; nucleotides outside the gene matches: 9. The CDR3 is 14 residues long. Germline CDR1 reads MNHNS; CDR2 reads SASEGT. The CDR3 nucleotides read TGTGCCAGCACCAAGCGGGAGAGGTGGGAGACCCAGTACTTC. It encodes CASTKRERWETQYF.

This clonotype has a count of ten or more. This rearrangement joins TRBV3-1 to TRBJ1-2; TRBD1 is a possible D gene (5 bases). Per the germline V gene, CDR1 is LGHDT and CDR2 is YNNKEL (reference sequence). Between the trimmed V and J ends, which lost 2 bases and 4 bases, there was a span of 11 bases. This CDR3 has 14 amino acids. The CDR3, as DNA: TGTGCCAGCAGCCAACGGGACCGAGTCTATGGCTACACCTTC. Its translation: CASSQRDRVYGYTF.

This clonotype was detected a few times. This chain uses TRBV2 with TRBJ2-2; D is unresolved. V was cut by 3 bases and J by 3 bases, with 14 bases left in between. Per germline, CDR1 SNHLY and CDR2 FYNNEI. The CDR3 totals 16 residues. The CDR3 here is CASSESGRLDTGELFF. For the CDR3, the DNA is TGTGCCAGCAGTGAGTCTGGGCGTCTTGACACCGGGGAGCTGTTTTTT.

This clonotype was seen a handful of times. This chain joins TRBV27 and TRBJ1-6; D is perhaps TRBD1 (5 bases). Germline lookup yields CDR1 MNHEY and CDR2 SMNVEV (reference sequence). There are 14 residues in the CDR3. The V end lost 3 bases, the J end lost 9 bases, and 12 bases lay between the germline ends. For the CDR3, the DNA is TGTGCCAGCAGTTTCAGGGAGTATGGTTCACCCCTCCACTTT. Protein product: CASSFREYGSPLHF.

V and J are TRBV5-4 and TRBJ2-7; 7 bases map to TRBD2. Germline assignment: CDR1 SGHNT and CDR2 YYREEE (reference sequence). This CDR3 has 13 amino acids. With V trimmed by 6 bases and J by 9 bases, 12 bases remained unmatched. Here the CDR3 reads CASTGGSIHGQYF. In DNA, the CDR3 is TGTGCCAGCACTGGCGGGAGTATCCACGGGCAGTACTTC.

This clonotype was observed at least ten times. The chain combines TRBV7-2 with TRBJ2-7, with 12 bases fitting TRBD2. The length of the CDR3 is 16 residues. V shed 5 bases and J 6 bases; nucleotides not matched to a gene: 11. Germline V lookup: CDR1 SGHTA, CDR2 FQGNSA. CDR3 nucleotides: TGTGCCAGCAGCCGGCGACTAGCGGGAGTGGGCCTCGAGCAGTACTTC. This codes for CASSRRLAGVGLEQYF.

This chain connects TRBV29-1 to TRBJ2-7; D remains ambiguous. The CDR3 runs to 14 residues. Germline V gives CDR1 SQVTM, CDR2 ANQGSEA. V was pared by 6 bases and J by 2 bases, with 17 bases between. The CDR3 region has the DNA TGCAGCGTACGGGTTGGTATCACTACCTACGAGCAGTACTTC. It yields the protein CSVRVGITTYEQYF.

This clonotype was seen ten or more times. The rearrangement uses TRBV3-1 and TRBJ1-2; weak D call: TRBD1 (6 bases). This CDR3 comprises 14 residues. V was trimmed by 4 bases and J by 3 bases, leaving 12 bases between them. Germline V lookup: CDR1 LGHDT, CDR2 YNNKEL (reference sequence). CDR3 residues: CASSPGGQDYGYTF. CDR3 bases: TGTGCCAGCAGCCCCGGGGGCCAGGACTATGGCTACACCTTC.

The J gene is TRBJ2-5, the V gene TRBV5-5, with 11 nucleotides matching TRBD1. Germline V gene sequence: CDR1 SGHKS, CDR2 YYEKEE (reference sequence). The CDR3 spans 16 residues. J lost 4 bases, V lost 4 bases, and 9 bases had no gene match. CDR3 DNA sequence: TGTGCCAGCAGCATCGGTGGGACAGGGGGGTTAGAGACCCAGTACTTC. This translates into CASSIGGTGGLETQYF.

This clonotype was observed at least ten times. This chain connects TRBV2 to TRBJ2-1; TRBD2 matches 7 bases. Trimming took 6 bases from V and 4 from J; bases not matched to a gene: 9. The germline gives CDR1 SNHLY, CDR2 FYNNEI. The CDR3 totals 15 residues. CDR3 sequence (DNA): TGTGCCAGCAGGGGAACCGGGACTACTTACAATGAGCAGTTCTTC. Protein sequence: CASRGTGTTYNEQFF.

This clonotype has at least ten counts. The rearrangement links TRBV2 to TRBJ1-5; D is unclear. The CDR3 runs 17 residues. Germline assignment: CDR1 SNHLY and CDR2 FYNNEI. V gave up 6 bases and J gave up 0 bases, with 18 bases separating them. The CDR3 bases are TGTGCCAGCAGCTTAGACGCTACATCCCTTAGCAATCAGCCCCAGCATTTT. As protein: CASSLDATSLSNQPQHF.

This clonotype has a handful of counts. The genes are TRBV9 and TRBJ2-5; 11 bases match TRBD2. Germline CDR1 SGDLS, CDR2 YYNGEE. V was clipped by 5 bases and J by 4 bases; unmatched bases: 4. The CDR3 has 14 residues. This CDR3 reads CASSTSGSRETQYF. For the CDR3, the DNA is TGTGCCAGCAGTACTAGCGGGAGTAGAGAGACCCAGTACTTC.

This clonotype was recorded at least ten times. This chain links TRBV28 with TRBJ2-5; TRBD1 aligns across 10 bases. The CDR3 contains 17 residues. J gave up 5 bases and V 5 bases, and 14 bases lay outside the gene matches. Germline V lookup: CDR1 MDHEN, CDR2 SYDVKM. CDR3 residues: CASSRDRGGQVGETQYF. For the CDR3, the DNA is TGTGCCAGCAGTAGGGACAGGGGCGGCCAAGTGGGCGAGACCCAGTACTTC.

Ten or more counts support this clonotype. The rearrangement joins TRBV12-3 or TRBV12-4 to TRBJ2-5; tentatively, D is TRBD1 (5 bases). The V end was cut by 1 base, the J end by 1 base, with 7 bases between. CDR3 length: 14 amino acids. The CDR3: CASSLEGFQETQYF. CDR3 DNA sequence: TGTGCCAGCAGTTTAGAGGGGTTCCAAGAGACCCAGTACTTC.

Many counts were recorded for this clonotype. This chain links TRBV10-3 with TRBJ2-5, with D perhaps TRBD1 (6 bases). The CDR3 is 15 amino acids. The V and J ends lost 3 bases and 4 bases respectively, with 15 bases between them. CDR1 ENHRY and CDR2 SYGVKD come from the germline V gene. CDR3 coding DNA: TGTGCCATCAGTGACGGGACAACGGTGGGAGAGACCCAGTACTTC. Amino acid sequence: CAISDGTTVGETQYF.

This clonotype showed up just a few times. V gene TRBV19 combines with J gene TRBJ2-2; possible D gene TRBD1, 6 bases. Per germline, CDR1 LNHDA and CDR2 SQIVND (reference sequence). The CDR3 covers 11 residues. Trimming removed 7 bases at V and 8 bases at J, with 8 bases between. The DNA of the CDR3 is TGTGCCAGTAAGGACAGTGGGGAGCTGTTTTTT. Its translation is CASKDSGELFF.

This clonotype was seen a few times. The J gene is TRBJ1-1, the V gene TRBV29-1; D ambiguous. CDR1 is SQVTM and CDR2 is ANQGSEA in the germline V gene. V was pared by 0 bases and J by 1 base, with 12 bases between. The length of the CDR3 is 15 residues. The CDR3 spells CSVEDGTSKNTEAFF. In nucleotides, the CDR3 is TGCAGCGTTGAAGATGGTACTAGCAAGAACACTGAAGCTTTCTTT.

This rearrangement joins TRBV15 to TRBJ2-1; 10 nucleotides match TRBD1. The germline V gene encodes CDR1 LNHNV and CDR2 YYDKDF (reference sequence). This CDR3 is built from 15 residues. With 3 bases clipped from V and 3 bases from J, the junction kept 2 bases outside the gene matches. The CDR3, as DNA: TGTGCCACCAGCAGGGACAGGGGGTACTACAATGAGCAGTTCTTC. Protein: CATSRDRGYYNEQFF. Full variable domain (rest looked up from reference TRBV15 and TRBJ2-1): DAMVIQNPRYQVTQFGKPVTLSCSQTLNHNVMYWYQQKSSQAPKLLFHYYDKDFNNEADTPDNFQSRRPNTSFCFLDIRSPGLGDTAMYLCATSRDRGYYNEQFFGPGTRLTVL.

This clonotype was seen a handful of times. The chain joins TRBV13 to TRBJ2-3, with 7 bases fitting TRBD2. Looked up from germline, CDR1 is PRHDT and CDR2 is FYEKMQ (reference sequence). V was pared by 4 bases and J by 0 bases, with 4 bases of the junction left unmatched. This CDR3 is 15 amino acids long. The CDR3, as DNA: TGTGCCAGCAGCTCGGGACTACTGAGCACAGATACGCAGTATTTT. This gives the protein CASSSGLLSTDTQYF.

The chain recombines TRBV18 with TRBJ1-1; the D is unclear. CDR1 KGHSH and CDR2 LQKENI come from the germline V gene. This CDR3 spans 15 amino acids. V was cut by 0 bases and J by 0 bases, with 8 bases left in between. The CDR3 loop is CASSPPSAMNTEAFF. The CDR3 coding sequence is TGTGCCAGCTCACCACCGTCAGCTATGAACACTGAAGCTTTCTTT.

The J gene is TRBJ2-1, the V gene TRBV20-1; 13 bases line up with TRBD2. CDR1 is DFQATT and CDR2 is SNEGSKA in the germline V gene (reference sequence). This CDR3 comprises 17 residues. Losses at the gene ends were 5 bases for V and 7 bases for J; bases not matched to a gene: 14. The DNA for the CDR3 is TGCAGTGCTTCGGGACTAGCGGGGACCCTAGGGTGGAATGAGCAGTTCTTC. It specifies CSASGLAGTLGWNEQFF.